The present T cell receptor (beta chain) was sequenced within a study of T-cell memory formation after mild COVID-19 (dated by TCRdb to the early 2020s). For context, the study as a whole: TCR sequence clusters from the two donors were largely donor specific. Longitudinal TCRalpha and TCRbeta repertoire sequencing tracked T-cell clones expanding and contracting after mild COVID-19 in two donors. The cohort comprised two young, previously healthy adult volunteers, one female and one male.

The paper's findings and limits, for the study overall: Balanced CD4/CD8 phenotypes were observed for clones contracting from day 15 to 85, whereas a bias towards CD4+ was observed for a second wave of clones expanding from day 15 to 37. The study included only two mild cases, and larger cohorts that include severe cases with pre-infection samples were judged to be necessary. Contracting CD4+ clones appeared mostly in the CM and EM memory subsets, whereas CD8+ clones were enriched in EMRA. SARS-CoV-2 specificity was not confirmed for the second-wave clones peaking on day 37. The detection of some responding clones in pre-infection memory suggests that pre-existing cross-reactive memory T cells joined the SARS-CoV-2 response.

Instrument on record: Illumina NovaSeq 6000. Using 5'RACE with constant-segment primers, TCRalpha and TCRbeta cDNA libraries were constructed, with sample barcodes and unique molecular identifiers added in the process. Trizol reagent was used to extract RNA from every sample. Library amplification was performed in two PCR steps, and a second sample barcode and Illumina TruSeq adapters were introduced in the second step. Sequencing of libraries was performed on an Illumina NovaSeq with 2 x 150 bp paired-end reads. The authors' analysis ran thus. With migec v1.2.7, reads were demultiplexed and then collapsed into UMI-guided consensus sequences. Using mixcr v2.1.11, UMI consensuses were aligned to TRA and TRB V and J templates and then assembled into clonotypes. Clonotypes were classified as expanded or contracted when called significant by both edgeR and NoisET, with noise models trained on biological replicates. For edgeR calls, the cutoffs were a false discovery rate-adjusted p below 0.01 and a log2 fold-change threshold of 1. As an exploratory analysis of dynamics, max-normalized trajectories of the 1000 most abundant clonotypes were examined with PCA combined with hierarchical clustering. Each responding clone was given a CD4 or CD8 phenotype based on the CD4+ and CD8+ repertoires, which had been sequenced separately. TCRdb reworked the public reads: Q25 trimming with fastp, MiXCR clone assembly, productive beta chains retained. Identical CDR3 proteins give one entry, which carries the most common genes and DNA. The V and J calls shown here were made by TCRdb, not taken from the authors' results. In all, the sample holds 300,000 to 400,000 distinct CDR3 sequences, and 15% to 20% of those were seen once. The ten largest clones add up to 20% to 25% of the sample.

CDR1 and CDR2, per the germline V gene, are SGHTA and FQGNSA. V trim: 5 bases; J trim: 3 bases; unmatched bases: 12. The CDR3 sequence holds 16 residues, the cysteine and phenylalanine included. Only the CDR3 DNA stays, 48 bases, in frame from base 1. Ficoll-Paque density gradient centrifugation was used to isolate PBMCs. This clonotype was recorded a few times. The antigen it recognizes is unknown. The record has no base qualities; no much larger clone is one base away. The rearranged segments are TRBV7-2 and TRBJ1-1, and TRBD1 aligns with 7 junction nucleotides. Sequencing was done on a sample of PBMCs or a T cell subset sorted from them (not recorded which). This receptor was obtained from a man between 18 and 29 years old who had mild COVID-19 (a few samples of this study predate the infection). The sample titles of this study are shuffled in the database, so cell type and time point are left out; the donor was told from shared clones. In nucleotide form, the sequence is TGTGCCAGCAGCCAGGGGGTTAATAGAGCGTACACTGAAGCTTTCTTT. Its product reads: CASSQGVNRAYTEAFF.